The 2 T cell receptor beta chains presented below share a single source sample, sequenced in a study of CD8+ T cells in alopecia areata. Following extraction, RNA underwent reverse transcription to cDNA, which served as the sequencing template. The data were produced by immunoSEQ multiplex PCR, yet TCRdb's version contains in-frame clones alone and is incomplete. The sample has 140,000 to 150,000 clones; 47% are singletons. The sample comprised CD4+ T cells sorted from blood. The receptors come from a human donor with alopecia areata.

J is TRBJ2-7 and V is TRBV30; D perhaps matches TRBD2 (5 bases). This CDR3 is built from 13 residues. The V end lost 7 bases, the J end lost 0 bases, and 13 bases lay between the germline ends. From germline, CDR1 is GTSNPN and CDR2 SVGIG (reference sequence). As DNA, the CDR3 is TGTGCCTTGCGACGGGGTAGCTCCTACGAGCAGTACTTC. Its protein is CALRRGSSYEQYF.

A few counts support this clone. This sequence joins TRBV28 and TRBJ2-7; TRBD1 or TRBD2 may be the D gene (5 bases each). The germline V gene encodes CDR1 MDHEN and CDR2 SYDVKM. The CDR3 loop spans 14 amino acids. V lost 6 bases and J 3 bases, leaving 15 bases between the germline ends. CDR3: CASRSGTWGYEQYF. CDR3 in DNA: TGTGCCAGCAGGTCCGGGACCTGGGGCTACGAGCAGTACTTC.